Below are 20 T cell receptor beta chains sequenced from a single sample in a study of early T cells in non-severe SARS-CoV-2 infection. TCRdb ran MiXCR on the 5' RACE reads and lists one entry per CDR3 protein. The data contain under 55,000 distinct CDR3 sequences, about 9.9% of them singletons. Material: whole blood. Source of these receptors: an adult who was a healthcare worker with PCR-confirmed SARS-CoV-2 infection or an uninfected control (not recorded which).

This clonotype was observed at least ten times. The junction departs from germline at one end; a sequencing error may be responsible. The V and J genes are TRBV28 and TRBJ1-2; D is uncertain. The CDR3 runs 14 residues. In germline, CDR1 is MDHEN, CDR2 SYDVKM. The CDR3 protein is CASRLSGLRYGYTF. In DNA, the CDR3 is TGTGCCAGCAGATTATCCGGCCTCCGCTATGGCTACACCTTC.

There are a few counts of this clonotype. The gene calls are TRBV12-3 or TRBV12-4 and TRBJ1-2; D unclear. CDR3 size: 12 residues. Trimming took 4 bases from V and 6 from J, leaving 9 bases between them. CDR3 coding DNA: TGTGCCAGCAGTTATACGGGTAATGGCTACACCTTC. Protein: CASSYTGNGYTF.

This sequence joins TRBV7-9 and TRBJ2-5, with D tentatively TRBD1 or TRBD2 (5 bases each). V lost 1 base and J lost 3, with 12 bases in between. The CDR3 is 15 amino acids. CDR1 and CDR2 (germline): SEHNR, FQNEAQ (reference sequence). The CDR3 DNA sequence: TGTGCCAGCAGCTTAGGCTCCGGGACGGAAGAGACCCAGTACTTC. This codes for CASSLGSGTEETQYF.

This clonotype has at least ten counts. The chain carries TRBV11-2 and TRBJ2-1; no firm D call. Trimming took off 1 base at V and 7 bases at J, with 2 bases between the two ends. CDR1 and CDR2 from the germline V gene are SGHAT and FQNNGV. The CDR3 runs to 11 residues. The chain's CDR3 is CASSLVNEQFF. CDR3 nucleotides: TGTGCCAGCAGCTTAGTAAATGAGCAGTTCTTC.

This clonotype was detected ten times or more. V usage is TRBV7-9 and J usage is TRBJ2-5; no clear D gene. Germline V gene lookup returns CDR1 SEHNR and CDR2 FQNEAQ (reference sequence). V dropped 6 bases and J dropped 2 bases, with 4 bases sitting between them. CDR3 length: 11 amino acids. The chain's CDR3 is CASRQQETQYF. In DNA, the CDR3 is TGTGCCAGCAGGCAACAAGAGACCCAGTACTTC.

The table lists this clonotype with many counts. The V gene is TRBV28, the J gene TRBJ1-1; 8 nucleotides align to TRBD1. After removal of 3 bases from V and 3 bases from J, the junction contained 3 bases not matched to a gene. CDR3 length: 14 amino acids. Germline values: CDR1 MDHEN, CDR2 SYDVKM. CDR3 in amino acids: CASSFRTGHTEAFF. The CDR3 DNA sequence: TGTGCCAGCAGTTTCCGGACAGGGCACACTGAAGCTTTCTTT.

This clonotype was counted many times. The V gene is TRBV28, the J gene TRBJ2-7, with D perhaps TRBD1 or TRBD2 (5 bases each). CDR3 length: 18 residues. The V gene lost 3 bases and the J gene lost 1 base, with 22 bases spanning the gap. Germline lookup yields CDR1 MDHEN and CDR2 SYDVKM. The CDR3 sequence: CASSFPTRGASTSYEQYF. CDR3 nucleotide sequence: TGTGCCAGCAGTTTCCCTACTCGGGGCGCGAGCACGTCCTACGAGCAGTACTTC.

Many counts were recorded for this clonotype. J is TRBJ2-6 and V is TRBV7-9; D unclear. The CDR3 consists of 13 residues. CDR1 SEHNR and CDR2 FQNEAQ come from the germline V gene (reference sequence). The V gene lost 5 bases and the J gene lost 9 bases, with 11 bases spanning the gap. The CDR3 loop is CASSLTTLNVLTF. As DNA, the CDR3 is TGTGCCAGCAGCCTCACGACCCTCAACGTCCTGACTTTC.

This clonotype was seen ten or more times. The J gene is TRBJ2-1, the V gene TRBV20-1, with TRBD1 matching over 7 bases. The ends lost 4 bases at V and 10 bases at J; junction bases unmatched: 13. CDR3 size: 14 residues. Per the germline V gene, CDR1 is DFQATT and CDR2 is SNEGSKA (reference sequence). The CDR3 nucleotides are TGCAGTGCTACCGCAGGGACAGAACCCACCGAGCAGTTCTTC. Its translation is CSATAGTEPTEQFF.

This clonotype was recorded at least ten times. This sequence joins TRBV27 and TRBJ1-1; perhaps TRBD1 as D (5 bases). Germline assignment: CDR1 MNHEY and CDR2 SMNVEV (reference sequence). Trimming removed 0 bases at V and 0 bases at J, with 11 bases between. This CDR3 is 16 amino acids long. In nucleotides, the CDR3 is TGTGCCAGCAGTTTATCGCCGGGACCAATGAACACTGAAGCTTTCTTT. It is translated as CASSLSPGPMNTEAFF.

The chain combines TRBV9 with TRBJ1-1; a possible D gene is TRBD1 (6 bases). There are 12 residues in the CDR3. Looked up from germline, CDR1 is SGDLS and CDR2 is YYNGEE. V shed 0 bases and J shed 8 bases, with 8 bases lying between them. Here the CDR3 reads CASSVAGAEAFF. In DNA, the CDR3 is TGTGCCAGCAGCGTAGCGGGGGCGGAAGCTTTCTTT.

Only a few counts were recorded for this clonotype. The chain employs TRBV25-1 and TRBJ1-1, with D unresolved. The V end lost 0 bases, the J end lost 9 bases, and 14 bases lay between the germline ends. The CDR3 extends over 14 amino acids. Germline V lookup: CDR1 MGHDK, CDR2 SYGVNS. The CDR3 here is CASSEYRVLSQAFF. CDR3 coding DNA: TGTGCCAGCAGTGAATATAGGGTTTTAAGCCAAGCTTTCTTT.

This clonotype was detected ten times or more. The chain employs TRBV28 and TRBJ2-6, with 11 nucleotides matching TRBD1. J lost 4 bases, V lost 0 bases, and 11 bases had no gene match. The CDR3 extends over 20 amino acids. Germline-derived CDR1 and CDR2 are MDHEN and SYDVKM. Written as DNA, the CDR3 is TGTGCCAGCAGTTTATGGGGTGGGACAGGGGGTCTTATCGGGGCCAACGTCCTGACTTTC. Amino acids: CASSLWGGTGGLIGANVLTF.

CDR3: CATASGTTYEQYF. CDR3 sequence (DNA): TGTGCCACCGCGTCGGGGACCACCTACGAGCAGTACTTC. V usage is TRBV6-2 or TRBV6-3 and J usage is TRBJ2-7; perhaps D is TRBD1 or TRBD2 (5 bases each). Germline CDR1 and CDR2: MNHEY and SVGEGT. Trimming took 10 bases from V and 2 from J, leaving 15 bases between them. This CDR3 spans 13 amino acids.

This clonotype was seen at least ten times. This rearrangement joins TRBV29-1 to TRBJ1-4; D possibly corresponds to TRBD1 (5 bases). Trimming cost V 3 bases and J 6 bases, with 5 bases left between them. The length of the CDR3 is 11 residues. The germline V gene has CDR1 SQVTM and CDR2 ANQGSEA. CDR3 nucleotide sequence: TGCAGCGTTGAGGGGGATGAAAAACTGTTTTTT. This translates into CSVEGDEKLFF.

This clonotype was observed at least ten times. The rearrangement joins TRBV12-3 or TRBV12-4 to TRBJ2-1; the D call may be TRBD1 or TRBD2 (6 bases each). The CDR3 has 14 residues. Trimming pared 0 bases from V and 7 bases from J, leaving 10 bases between. The CDR3 reads CASSLATGRNEQFF. The CDR3 DNA sequence: TGTGCCAGCAGTTTAGCTACAGGGAGGAATGAGCAGTTCTTC.

CDR3 in DNA: TGTGCCACCTTAAACCGACTAGCGGCCTACAATGAGCAGTTCTTC. Protein sequence: CATLNRLAAYNEQFF. The chain is built from TRBV6-5 and TRBJ2-1; TRBD2 matches at 9 bases. This CDR3 spans 15 amino acids. CDR1 and CDR2 from the germline V gene are MNHEY and SVGAGI. Losses at the gene ends were 10 bases for V and 2 bases for J; bases not matched to a gene: 9.

This clonotype was recorded many times. The gene calls are TRBV20-1 and TRBJ2-7; 7 bases are shared with TRBD1. Unmatched junction bases numbered 8, after V lost 2 bases and J lost 1 base. CDR1 is DFQATT, CDR2 SNEGSKA, per germline (reference sequence). This CDR3 comprises 15 residues. CDR3 loop: CSARSFRDRSYEQYF. The CDR3 bases are TGCAGTGCTAGATCTTTCCGGGACAGATCCTACGAGCAGTACTTC.

The table lists this clonotype with a few counts. This chain uses TRBV9 with TRBJ2-7; TRBD1 aligns across 11 bases. The CDR3 consists of 14 residues. After removal of 4 bases from V and 6 bases from J, the junction contained 6 bases not matched to a gene. In germline, CDR1 is SGDLS, CDR2 YYNGEE. CDR3 in amino acids: CASSLRTGGAEQYF. The CDR3 DNA follows: TGTGCCAGCAGCCTACGGACAGGGGGCGCCGAGCAGTACTTC. Combining the CDR3 with reference TRBV9 and TRBJ2-7 gives the whole variable domain DSGVTQTPKHLITATGQRVTLRCSPRSGDLSVYWYQQSLDQGLQFLIQYYNGEERAKGNILERFSAQQFPDLHSELNLSSLELGDSALYFCASSLRTGGAEQYFGPGTRLTVT.

This chain uses TRBV7-2 with TRBJ2-1; 14 nucleotides line up with TRBD2. Losses at the gene ends were 5 bases for V and 9 bases for J; bases not matched to a gene: 9. The CDR3 contains 16 residues. Germline-derived CDR1 and CDR2 are SGHTA and FQGNSA. CDR3 nucleotides: TGTGCCAGCAGCCCATCTCGACTAGCGGGAGGGAGTGAGCAGTTCTTC. It encodes CASSPSRLAGGSEQFF.